What follows describes a single T cell receptor beta chain. No antigen is known for it. The data derive from a study of a mutant IDH1 vaccine in newly diagnosed glioma. On the study more broadly: Vaccine dosing followed radiotherapy by 4-6 weeks, or accompanied temozolomide cycles. Sex among treated patients split approximately 62% male, roughly 38% female; mean age was approximately 41 years. General study findings and limits: Immune responses induced by vaccination arose in under 95% of the patients.

Repertoires were generated with immunoSEQ multiplex PCR, while TCRdb's copy carries only in-frame clones and drops some. Of about 83,000 clones in the sample, 90% to 95% are singletons; the top ten hold 0.55% to 0.65%. Time point meaning: week 5, during vaccination. Every vaccination contained 300 ug of the mutant IDH1 20-mer peptide and was paired with topical imiquimod. Germline assignment: CDR1 SNHLY and CDR2 FYNNEI. The CDR3 spans 16 residues. Trimming cost V 10 bases and J 0 bases; bases outside gene matches: 12. V is TRBV2 and J is TRBJ1-5, with TRBD1 matching over 7 bases. The sequence was collected from a woman in her forties or fifties with glioma. This specimen consisted of PBMCs, obtained from a glioma patient whose treatment included an IDH1 peptide vaccine. The chain's CDR3 is CATSTGQQNSNQPQHF. CDR3 nucleotide sequence: TGTGCCACTTCGACGGGACAGCAGAATAGCAATCAGCCCCAGCATTTT.